What follows are 15 T cell receptor beta chains derived from one specimen sequenced in a study of cytomegalovirus exposure and HLA in healthy donors. The PCR used 60 Vbeta and 13 Jbeta primers. Some clones are missing from TCRdb's copy, which holds only in-frame ones; the method was immunoSEQ multiplex PCR. The sample holds 160,000 or so clones, around 77% seen once. The material sequenced was PBMCs. These receptors were taken from a woman in her 30s in good health and CMV-seronegative.

The chain has TRBV27 and TRBJ1-4; D ambiguous. CDR1 and CDR2 from the germline V gene are MNHEY and SMNVEV (reference sequence). Trimming took 0 bases from V and 0 from J, leaving 8 bases between them. This CDR3 contains 16 residues. The CDR3 bases are TGTGCCAGCAGTTTATCGTACAGTGCAACTAATGAAAAACTGTTTTTT. Protein: CASSLSYSATNEKLFF.

This clone was seen a handful of times. This chain joins TRBV5-1 and TRBJ2-2, with D possibly being TRBD1 (6 bases). The CDR3 extends over 16 amino acids. CDR1 and CDR2 from the germline V gene are SGHRS and YFSETQ. With 0 bases removed from V and 1 base from J, the gap between germline ends came to 10 bases. DNA for the CDR3: TGCGCCAGCAGCTTGGCAGGGACAATGAACACCGGGGAGCTGTTTTTT. It codes for CASSLAGTMNTGELFF. Supplemented by reference TRBV5-1 and TRBJ2-2, the full variable domain reads KAGVTQTPRYLIKTRGQQVTLSCSPISGHRSVSWYQQTPGQGLQFLFEYFSETQRNKGNFPGRFSGRQFSNSRSEMNVSTLELGDSALYLCASSLAGTMNTGELFFGEGSRLTVL.

The chain carries TRBV5-4 and TRBJ2-1; D not resolved. Trimming left V 2 bases short and J 0 bases short, with 6 bases between. This CDR3 has 14 residues. CDR1 is SGHNT and CDR2 is YYREEE in the germline V gene (reference sequence). The CDR3 reads CASSLVSSYNEQFF. The CDR3 region has the DNA TGTGCCAGCAGCTTAGTGAGCTCCTACAATGAGCAGTTCTTC. The full variable domain, rest sourced from reference TRBV5-4 and TRBJ2-1, is ETGVTQSPTHLIKTRGQQVTLRCSSQSGHNTVSWYQQALGQGPQFIFQYYREEENGRGNFPPRFSGLQFPNYSSELNVNALELDDSALYLCASSLVSSYNEQFFGPGTRLTVL.

The DNA of the CDR3 is TGTGCCAGCAGCCCTATTGTGTCAAGCAATCAGCCCCAGCATTTT. Its translation is CASSPIVSSNQPQHF. This chain links TRBV6-5 with TRBJ1-5; D is undetermined. V was trimmed by 6 bases and J by 1 base, leaving 13 bases between them. CDR3 length equals 15 residues. Looked up from germline, CDR1 is MNHEY and CDR2 is SVGAGI.

CDR3 DNA sequence: TGTGCCAGCAGCTTGGCGGGACAGAGCTTCTACGAGCAGTACTTC. It yields the protein CASSLAGQSFYEQYF. The chain carries TRBV5-5 and TRBJ2-7; the match to TRBD1 covers 7 bases. V shed 0 bases, J shed 3 bases, and the junction held 6 bases outside the gene matches. Germline V lookup: CDR1 SGHKS, CDR2 YYEKEE (reference sequence). This CDR3 comprises 15 residues.

The rearrangement uses TRBV29-1 and TRBJ1-2; 9 nucleotides agree with TRBD1. Losses at the gene ends were 5 bases for V and 7 bases for J; bases not matched to a gene: 5. This CDR3 contains 12 residues. Germline V gene sequence: CDR1 SQVTM, CDR2 ANQGSEA. The CDR3 protein is CSVRDRESGYTF. The CDR3 DNA sequence: TGCAGCGTTCGGGACAGGGAATCTGGCTACACCTTC.

The rearrangement uses TRBV6-5 and TRBJ1-6; 7 nucleotides line up with TRBD1. Unmatched junction bases numbered 3, after V lost 6 bases and J lost 4 bases. This CDR3 has 14 residues. CDR1 is MNHEY and CDR2 is SVGAGI in the germline V gene. CDR3 coding DNA: TGTGCCAGCAGGCAACAGGGGTATAATTCACCCCTCCACTTT. Translation gives CASRQQGYNSPLHF.

This chain connects TRBV5-4 to TRBJ1-1; TRBD1 is a possible D gene (6 bases). The CDR3 extends over 15 amino acids. The V and J ends lost 4 bases and 0 bases respectively, with 13 bases between them. Per the germline V gene, CDR1 is SGHNT and CDR2 is YYREEE (reference sequence). CDR3 amino acids: CASSQGRQMNTEAFF. The CDR3, as DNA: TGTGCCAGCAGCCAGGGGCGTCAGATGAACACTGAAGCTTTCTTT.

This chain connects TRBV2 to TRBJ2-6; D unresolved. The CDR3 runs 14 residues. V lost 4 bases and J lost 0, with 4 bases in between. The germline CDR1 and CDR2 sequences are SNHLY and FYNNEI. Written as DNA, the CDR3 is TGTGCCAGCAGTGCCGTCTCTGGGGCCAACGTCCTGACTTTC. Translating gives CASSAVSGANVLTF.

This chain uses TRBV7-3 with TRBJ1-2; no firm D call. The CDR3 covers 14 residues. The germline V gene encodes CDR1 SGHTA and CDR2 FQGTGA. The ends were cut back, 2 bases at V and 4 bases at J, with 11 bases in the middle. CDR3 DNA sequence: TGTGCCAGCAGCTTAGCGGGGATCGGCTATGGCTACACCTTC. This sequence encodes CASSLAGIGYGYTF.

The chain links TRBV9 to TRBJ1-1, with 8 nucleotides matching TRBD1. The trim removed 2 bases at V and 5 bases at J, leaving 8 bases unmatched. Germline V CDR1 and CDR2: SGDLS, YYNGEE. The CDR3 totals 15 residues. Here the CDR3 DNA reads TGTGCCAGCAGCGTCACGACAGGGGCAACTACTGAAGCTTTCTTT. Protein: CASSVTTGATTEAFF. The full variable domain, completed using reference TRBV9 and TRBJ1-1, is DSGVTQTPKHLITATGQRVTLRCSPRSGDLSVYWYQQSLDQGLQFLIQYYNGEERAKGNILERFSAQQFPDLHSELNLSSLELGDSALYFCASSVTTGATTEAFFGQGTRLTVV.

The CDR3 nucleotides are TGCGCCAGCAGCTTCTCGGGACAGGGCAGCTACAATGAGCAGTTCTTC. This codes for CASSFSGQGSYNEQFF. This chain uses TRBV5-1 with TRBJ2-1; the match to TRBD1 covers 9 bases. The CDR3 is 16 amino acids. J gave up 3 bases and V 2 bases, and 6 bases lay outside the gene matches. The germline CDR1 and CDR2 sequences are SGHRS and YFSETQ.

CDR3 sequence (DNA): TGTGCCAGCAAAGGGGGCCGTGAGACCCAGTACTTC. Translation gives CASKGGRETQYF. The chain links TRBV21-1 to TRBJ2-5; the D call TRBD1 from the table was never checked on the DNA. TRBV21-1 is marked as a pseudogene. This CDR3 is built from 12 residues.

The J gene is TRBJ2-5, the V gene TRBV27; 8 positions agree with TRBD1. The J call is uncertain, as TRBJ2-7 better fits the DNA end. The CDR3 contains 18 residues. Per the germline V gene, CDR1 is MNHEY and CDR2 is SMNVEV (reference sequence). The CDR3 protein is CASSLSTGTGDLTYEQYF. The CDR3 DNA reads TGTGCCAGCAGTTTATCGACCGGGACAGGCGATTTGACCTACGAGCAGTACTTC.

A note on this clone: The sample carries other DNA sequences with the same CDR3. This chain connects TRBV10-3 to TRBJ1-2; possibly TRBD1 for D (6 bases). Trimming took off 3 bases at V and 1 base at J, with 12 bases between the two ends. Germline CDR1 reads ENHRY; CDR2 reads SYGVKD. This CDR3 is 15 amino acids long. CDR3 in DNA: TGTGCCATCAGTGAAGGGCAGGGGATTAACTATGGCTACACCTTC. Protein product: CAISEGQGINYGYTF.